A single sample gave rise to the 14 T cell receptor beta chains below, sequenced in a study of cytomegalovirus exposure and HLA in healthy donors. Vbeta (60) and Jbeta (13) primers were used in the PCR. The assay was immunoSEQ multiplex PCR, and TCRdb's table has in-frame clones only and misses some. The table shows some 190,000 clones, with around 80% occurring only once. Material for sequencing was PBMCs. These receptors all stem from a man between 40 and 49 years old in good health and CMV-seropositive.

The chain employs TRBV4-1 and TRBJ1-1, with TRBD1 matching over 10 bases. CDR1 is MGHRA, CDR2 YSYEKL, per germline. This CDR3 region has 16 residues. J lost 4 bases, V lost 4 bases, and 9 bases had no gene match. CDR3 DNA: TGCGCCAGCAGCCGACCTTCGGGACAGGGGAGCACTGAAGCTTTCTTT. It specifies CASSRPSGQGSTEAFF.

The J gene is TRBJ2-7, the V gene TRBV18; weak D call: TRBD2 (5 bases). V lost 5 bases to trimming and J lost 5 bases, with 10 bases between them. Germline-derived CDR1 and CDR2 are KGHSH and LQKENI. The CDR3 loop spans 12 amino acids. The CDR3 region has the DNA TGTGCCAGCTCAAAGGACTTCGACGAGCAGTACTTC. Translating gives CASSKDFDEQYF. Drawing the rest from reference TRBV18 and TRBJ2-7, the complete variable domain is NAGVMQNPRHLVRRRGQEARLRCSPMKGHSHVYWYRQLPEEGLKFMVYLQKENIIDESGMPKERFSAEFPKEGPSILRIQQVVRGDSAAYFCASSKDFDEQYFGPGTRLTVT.

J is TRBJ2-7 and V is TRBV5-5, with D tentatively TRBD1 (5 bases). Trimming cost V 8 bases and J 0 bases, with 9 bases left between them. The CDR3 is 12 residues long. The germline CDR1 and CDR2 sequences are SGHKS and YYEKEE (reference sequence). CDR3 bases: TGTGCCAGTATTGACAGCTCCTACGAGCAGTACTTC. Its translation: CASIDSSYEQYF.

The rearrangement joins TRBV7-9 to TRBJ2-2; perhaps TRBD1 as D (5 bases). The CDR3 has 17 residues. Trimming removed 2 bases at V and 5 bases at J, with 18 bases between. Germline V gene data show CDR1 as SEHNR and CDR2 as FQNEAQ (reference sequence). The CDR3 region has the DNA TGTGCCAGCAGCTTATATCCCCAGGGATATTGGACCGGGGAGCTGTTTTTT. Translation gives CASSLYPQGYWTGELFF.

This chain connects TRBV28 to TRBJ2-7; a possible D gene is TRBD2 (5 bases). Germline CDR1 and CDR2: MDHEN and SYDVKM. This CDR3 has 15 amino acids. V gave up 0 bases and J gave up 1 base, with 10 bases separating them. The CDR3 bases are TGTGCCAGCAGTTTATGGGCTAGAGGGTCCTACGAGCAGTACTTC. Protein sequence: CASSLWARGSYEQYF.

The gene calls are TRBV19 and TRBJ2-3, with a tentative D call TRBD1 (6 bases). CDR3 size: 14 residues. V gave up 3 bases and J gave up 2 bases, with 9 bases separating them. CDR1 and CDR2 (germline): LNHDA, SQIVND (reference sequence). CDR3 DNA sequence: TGTGCCAGTAGTATGGGACAAGTCACAGATACGCAGTATTTT. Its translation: CASSMGQVTDTQYF.

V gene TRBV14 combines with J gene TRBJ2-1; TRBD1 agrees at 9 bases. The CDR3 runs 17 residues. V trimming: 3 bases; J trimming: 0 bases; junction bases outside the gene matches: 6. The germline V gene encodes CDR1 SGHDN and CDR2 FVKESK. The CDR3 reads CASSQGATGGSYNEQFF. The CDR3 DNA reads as TGTGCCAGCAGCCAGGGAGCGACAGGGGGCTCCTACAATGAGCAGTTCTTC.

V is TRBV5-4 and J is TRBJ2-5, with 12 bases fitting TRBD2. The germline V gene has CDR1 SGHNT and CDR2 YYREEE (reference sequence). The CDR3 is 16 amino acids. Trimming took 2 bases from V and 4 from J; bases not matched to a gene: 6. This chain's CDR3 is CASSFRLAGAAETQYF. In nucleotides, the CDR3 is TGTGCCAGCAGCTTCAGACTAGCGGGAGCGGCAGAGACCCAGTACTTC.

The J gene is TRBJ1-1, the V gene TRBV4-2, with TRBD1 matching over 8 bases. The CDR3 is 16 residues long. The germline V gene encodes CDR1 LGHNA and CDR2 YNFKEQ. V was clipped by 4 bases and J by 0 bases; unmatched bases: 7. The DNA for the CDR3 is TGTGCCAGCAGCCCTCGGACAGGGACGGTGAACACTGAAGCTTTCTTT. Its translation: CASSPRTGTVNTEAFF.

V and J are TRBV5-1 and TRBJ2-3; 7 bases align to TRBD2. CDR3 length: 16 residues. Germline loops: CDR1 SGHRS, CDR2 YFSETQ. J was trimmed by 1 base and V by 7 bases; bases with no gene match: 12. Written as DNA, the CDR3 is TGCGCCAGCGGGCGGGACTACCAATCGGGCACAGATACGCAGTATTTT. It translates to CASGRDYQSGTDTQYF.

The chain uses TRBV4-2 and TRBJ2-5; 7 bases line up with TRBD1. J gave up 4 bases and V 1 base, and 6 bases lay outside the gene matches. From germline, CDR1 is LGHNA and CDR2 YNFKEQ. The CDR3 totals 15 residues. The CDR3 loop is CASSQGQGGGETQYF. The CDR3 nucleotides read TGTGCCAGCAGCCAAGGACAGGGTGGCGGAGAGACCCAGTACTTC.

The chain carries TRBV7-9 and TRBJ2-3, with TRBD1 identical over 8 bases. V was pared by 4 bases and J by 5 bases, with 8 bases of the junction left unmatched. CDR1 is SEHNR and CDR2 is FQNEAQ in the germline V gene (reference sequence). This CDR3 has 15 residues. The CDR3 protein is CASSSMDRVGDTQYF. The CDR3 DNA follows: TGTGCCAGCAGCTCCATGGACAGGGTTGGAGATACGCAGTATTTT.

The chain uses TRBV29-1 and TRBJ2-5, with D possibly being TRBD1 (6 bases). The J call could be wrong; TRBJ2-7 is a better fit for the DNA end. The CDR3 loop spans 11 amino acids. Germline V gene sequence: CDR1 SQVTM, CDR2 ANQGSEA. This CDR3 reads CSGDIGGEQYF. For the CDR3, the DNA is TGCAGCGGGGACATAGGGGGCGAGCAGTACTTC.

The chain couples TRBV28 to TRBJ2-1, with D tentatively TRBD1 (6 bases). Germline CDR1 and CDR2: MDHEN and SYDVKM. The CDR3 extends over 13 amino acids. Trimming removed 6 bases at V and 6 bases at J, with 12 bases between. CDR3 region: CASSSTGFNEQFF. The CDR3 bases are TGTGCCAGCAGCTCCACAGGGTTCAATGAGCAGTTCTTC.